These 14 T cell receptor beta chains came from one sample sequenced in a study of blood T cell repertoires in COVID-19. Clones were sequenced by immunoSEQ multiplex PCR, and TCRdb holds only the in-frame ones, with some missing. The sample has about 190,000 clones; 70% to 80% are singletons. Sequencing used peripheral blood. The source is a man aged 45-65 years who had recovered from COVID-19.

V and J are TRBV28 and TRBJ1-1; 7 bases agree with TRBD1. The germline gives CDR1 MDHEN, CDR2 SYDVKM. The CDR3 covers 15 residues. Trimming removed 3 bases from V and 1 base from J; junction bases left unmatched: 5. CDR3 bases: TGTGCCAGCAGTTTTAGCAGGGGGAAGAACACTGAAGCTTTCTTT. Translating it yields CASSFSRGKNTEAFF.

This chain joins TRBV5-6 and TRBJ2-5, with 9 bases lining up with TRBD2. V gave up 6 bases and J gave up 4 bases; unmatched junction bases: 13. CDR1 and CDR2 (germline): SGHDT, YYEEEE. This CDR3 region has 16 residues. CDR3 loop: CASTKGWREGGETQYF. DNA of the CDR3: TGTGCCAGCACCAAAGGCTGGCGGGAGGGGGGAGAGACCCAGTACTTC.

The J gene is TRBJ2-2, the V gene TRBV6-2 or TRBV6-3, with D possibly TRBD1 on 6 matching bases. V lost 6 bases and J lost 6, with 14 bases in between. CDR3 size: 14 residues. Germline loops: CDR1 MNHEY, CDR2 SVGEGT. The CDR3 protein is CASSPVWGPGELFF. In DNA form, the CDR3 reads TGTGCCAGCAGCCCCGTTTGGGGGCCCGGGGAGCTGTTTTTT.

The V call is TRBV19, the J call TRBJ2-5; a weak D match, TRBD1 (5 bases). The germline V gene has CDR1 LNHDA and CDR2 SQIVND (reference sequence). V lost 5 bases, J lost 5 bases, and 21 bases lay in between. The CDR3 runs to 16 residues. Written as DNA, the CDR3 is TGTGCCAGTAGTCCCAGGACAAACCCCTTGGGGGAGACCCAGTACTTC. This sequence encodes CASSPRTNPLGETQYF.

The chain combines TRBV9 with TRBJ2-7, with a possible D match to TRBD2 (6 bases). CDR1 and CDR2 from the germline V gene are SGDLS and YYNGEE. This CDR3 spans 15 amino acids. Trimming left V 0 bases short and J 7 bases short, with 17 bases between. This chain's CDR3 is CASSVAPRSGGEQYF. In DNA form, the CDR3 reads TGTGCCAGCAGCGTAGCCCCCAGGTCCGGGGGTGAGCAGTACTTC.

The chain couples TRBV12-3 or TRBV12-4 to TRBJ2-5; no reliable D call. The V and J ends lost 7 bases and 5 bases respectively, with 14 bases between them. The CDR3 runs to 13 residues. The CDR3 spells CASNPSEVETQYF. The CDR3 bases are TGTGCCAGCAACCCGTCCGAGGTCGAGACCCAGTACTTC.

There are many counts of this clone. This chain links TRBV28 with TRBJ2-7; unclear D gene. The CDR3 is made up of 12 amino acids. V was trimmed by 3 bases and J by 9 bases, leaving 12 bases between them. Germline CDR1 MDHEN, CDR2 SYDVKM. The CDR3 region is CASSLALDGQYF. CDR3 in DNA: TGTGCCAGCAGTTTGGCTCTAGACGGGCAGTACTTC.

This clone was observed a single time. The chain combines TRBV28 with TRBJ2-1; D uncertain. The V end was cut by 2 bases, the J end by 4 bases, with 3 bases between. This CDR3 contains 12 residues. Germline assignment: CDR1 MDHEN and CDR2 SYDVKM. The CDR3 nucleotides are TGTGCCAGCAGTTTACAGTACAATGAGCAGTTCTTC. Residues: CASSLQYNEQFF.

This clone was seen at least ten times. The V gene is TRBV7-2, the J gene TRBJ2-1, with unresolved D. Germline values: CDR1 SGHTA, CDR2 FQGNSA. The CDR3 runs to 11 residues. V was shortened by 8 bases and J by 7 bases, with 9 bases between the two germline ends. In nucleotides, the CDR3 is TGTGCCAGCTCTACTTGGAATGAGCAGTTCTTC. This encodes CASSTWNEQFF. Full variable domain (outside the CDR3, taken from reference TRBV7-2 and TRBJ2-1): GAGVSQSPSNKVTEKGKDVELRCDPISGHTALYWYRQSLGQGLEFLIYFQGNSAPDKSGLPSDRFSAERTGGSVSTLTIQRTQQEDSAVYLCASSTWNEQFFGPGTRLTVL.

V and J are TRBV5-4 and TRBJ2-5; 10 bases are shared with TRBD2. The J segment lost 4 bases and the V segment lost 3 bases, leaving 9 bases of the junction unmatched. CDR1 SGHNT and CDR2 YYREEE come from the germline V gene (reference sequence). CDR3 length: 16 residues. The CDR3 nucleotides read TGTGCCAGCAGCTCCGCACTAGCGGGATCGGTAGAGACCCAGTACTTC. This codes for CASSSALAGSVETQYF. Full variable domain (missing parts from reference TRBV5-4 and TRBJ2-5): ETGVTQSPTHLIKTRGQQVTLRCSSQSGHNTVSWYQQALGQGPQFIFQYYREEENGRGNFPPRFSGLQFPNYSSELNVNALELDDSALYLCASSSALAGSVETQYFGPGTRLLVL.

The chain employs TRBV5-6 and TRBJ2-3, with a possible D match to TRBD1 (7 bases). V shed 4 bases and J shed 4 bases, with 16 bases lying between them. CDR1 and CDR2 from the germline V gene are SGHDT and YYEEEE. This CDR3 is 15 amino acids long. The CDR3 nucleotides are TGTGCCAGCAGCCTTACCCAGGGGGGTGCAGATACGCAGTATTTT. Its translation is CASSLTQGGADTQYF.

This clone was picked up a small number of times. The rearrangement joins TRBV19 to TRBJ2-7; TRBD2 aligns across 8 bases. This CDR3 is 17 amino acids long. The trim removed 1 base at V and 5 bases at J, leaving 13 bases unmatched. Germline CDR1 LNHDA, CDR2 SQIVND (reference sequence). This chain's CDR3 is CASSIGDRVGRAHEQYF. The CDR3 DNA is TGTGCCAGTAGTATAGGGGACCGGGTCGGGAGGGCTCACGAGCAGTACTTC.

This chain joins TRBV7-2 and TRBJ2-1, with D tentatively TRBD1 (6 bases). The V gene's germline CDR1 is SGHTA and CDR2 FQGNSA. The CDR3 sequence is 14 residues long. V lost 3 bases to trimming and J lost 4 bases, with 10 bases between them. The CDR3 loop is CASSFLDRYNEQFF. CDR3 in DNA: TGTGCCAGCAGCTTCCTCGACAGGTACAATGAGCAGTTCTTC.

J is TRBJ1-5 and V is TRBV5-4, with TRBD1 matching 9 bases. The junction had 4 bases not matched to a gene; V was cut back by 2 bases and J by 4 bases. The CDR3 is 15 residues long. CDR1 SGHNT and CDR2 YYREEE come from the germline V gene (reference sequence). The CDR3 DNA is TGTGCCAGCAGCTTCGGGACAGGGCTTAATCAGCCCCAGCATTTT. Encoded protein: CASSFGTGLNQPQHF.